Below are 7 T cell receptor beta chains sequenced from a single sample in a study of blood T cells in healthy people across ages. The second PCR ran 7 to 11 cycles with a sample-barcoded 5' primer and J-beta primers. TCRdb used MiXCR to reprocess the 5' RACE reads, holding one entry per CDR3 protein. The table has 1.8 million or so distinct CDR3 sequences, roughly 43% seen once. Input material: blood. The source is a human donor in good health.

The V call is TRBV3-1, the J call TRBJ2-5; D might be TRBD2 (6 bases). Trimming took 0 bases from V and 3 from J, leaving 14 bases between them. The germline V gene encodes CDR1 LGHDT and CDR2 YNNKEL (reference sequence). The CDR3 is 16 residues long. DNA of the CDR3: TGTGCCAGCAGCCAAGATCTTGGAGGGGCCGAAGAGACCCAGTACTTC. Amino acids: CASSQDLGGAEETQYF.

This chain links TRBV12-3 or TRBV12-4 with TRBJ2-4; D is tentatively TRBD1 or TRBD2 (7 bases each). V lost 3 bases, J lost 4 bases, and 13 bases lay in between. This CDR3 region has 15 residues. CDR3 amino acids: CASSFKQGGKNIQYF. CDR3 sequence (DNA): TGTGCCAGCAGTTTTAAGCAGGGGGGGAAAAACATTCAGTACTTC.

There are a few counts of this clonotype. The chain links TRBV4-1 to TRBJ2-4; D perhaps matches TRBD1 (5 bases). The V end lost 1 base, the J end lost 13 bases, and 17 bases lay between the germline ends. From germline, CDR1 is MGHRA and CDR2 YSYEKL. The CDR3 runs to 14 residues. CDR3 amino acids: CASSQAGWGTEQYF. The DNA for the CDR3 is TGCGCCAGCAGCCAAGCAGGGTGGGGTACGGAGCAGTACTTC.

This clonotype appeared a few times. The genes are TRBV15 and TRBJ2-3; perhaps TRBD2 as D (7 bases). V shed 5 bases and J shed 0 bases, with 24 bases lying between them. Germline V lookup: CDR1 LNHNV, CDR2 YYDKDF (reference sequence). This CDR3 is 19 amino acids long. For the CDR3, the DNA is TGTGCCACCAGCCCTTACTGGGGCGGGGGCCTTTTTAGCACAGATACGCAGTATTTT. This codes for CATSPYWGGGLFSTDTQYF.

The chain is built from TRBV4-3 and TRBJ1-2; D possibly corresponds to TRBD1 (5 bases). CDR1 and CDR2 from the germline V gene are LGHNA and YSLEER. Trimming shortened V by 0 bases and J by 1 base, and 9 bases separated the two germline ends. The length of the CDR3 is 15 residues. The DNA of the CDR3 is TGCGCCAGCAGCCAAGATGGGGACCTTAACTATGGCTACACCTTC. It translates to CASSQDGDLNYGYTF.

This sequence joins TRBV28 and TRBJ1-5, with 8 bases matching TRBD1. CDR1 is MDHEN and CDR2 is SYDVKM in the germline V gene. CDR3 length equals 18 residues. V shed 3 bases and J 3 bases; nucleotides not matched to a gene: 13. The DNA of the CDR3 is TGTGCCAGCAGTTTGGACCCGAGACGACAGGGGTACAATCAGCCCCAGCATTTT. It yields the protein CASSLDPRRQGYNQPQHF.

V usage is TRBV20-1 and J usage is TRBJ2-4; D gene ambiguous. The closer fit of TRBJ2-7 to the DNA end suggests the J call may be wrong. Per germline, CDR1 DFQATT and CDR2 SNEGSKA (reference sequence). This CDR3 has 15 residues. The CDR3 coding sequence is TGCAGTGCTAGGGGTATAAGGGATAGTTCCTACGAGCAGTACTTC. Its protein product is CSARGIRDSSYEQYF.